The clone carrying this T cell receptor (beta chain) appeared once. These data come from a study of early stage breast cancer tumors. Data came from immunoSEQ multiplex PCR; TCRdb stores just in-frame clones and leaves some out. In the table there are fewer than 75,000 clones, 65% to 80% of which are singletons. Looked up from germline, CDR1 is SNHLY and CDR2 is FYNNEI. J lost 7 bases, V lost 6 bases, and 5 bases had no gene match. The CDR3 totals 14 residues. The gene calls are TRBV2 and TRBJ2-7; TRBD2 matches 14 bases. This TCR came from a young adult with breast cancer. Sequenced: blood. The CDR3, as DNA: TGTGCCAGCAGCTCGGGACTAGCGGGAGTTGAGCAGTACTTC. Encoded protein: CASSSGLAGVEQYF.